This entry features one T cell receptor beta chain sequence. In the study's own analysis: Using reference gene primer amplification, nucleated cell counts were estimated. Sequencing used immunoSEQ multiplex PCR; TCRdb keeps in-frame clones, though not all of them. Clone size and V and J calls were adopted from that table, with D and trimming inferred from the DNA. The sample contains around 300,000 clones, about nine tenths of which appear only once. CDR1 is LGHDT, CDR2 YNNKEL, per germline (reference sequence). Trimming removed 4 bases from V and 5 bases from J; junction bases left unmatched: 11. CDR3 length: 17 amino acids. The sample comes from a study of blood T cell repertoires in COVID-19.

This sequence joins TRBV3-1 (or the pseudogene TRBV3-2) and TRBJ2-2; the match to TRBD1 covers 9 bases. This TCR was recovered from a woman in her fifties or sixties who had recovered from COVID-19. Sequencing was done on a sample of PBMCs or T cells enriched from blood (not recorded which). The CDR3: CASSPGIGQGMTGELFF. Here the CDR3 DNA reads TGTGCCAGCAGCCCAGGGATCGGACAGGGGATGACCGGGGAGCTGTTTTTT.